Listed here are 12 T cell receptor beta chains from one sample, sequenced in a study of blood T cell repertoires in COVID-19. The table came from immunoSEQ multiplex PCR; TCRdb's copy has only in-frame clones and leaves some out. Here the sample spans about 310,000 clones, about nine tenths being singletons. The specimen was PBMCs or T cells enriched from blood (not recorded which). The origin of the receptors is a woman aged 25-40 years who had recovered from COVID-19.

The chain couples TRBV5-6 to TRBJ1-2, with D unclear. V was trimmed by 2 bases and J by 3 bases, leaving 11 bases between them. The CDR3 has 14 residues. CDR1 and CDR2 from the germline V gene are SGHDT and YYEEEE. The chain's CDR3 is CASSLLDGYYGYTF. The CDR3 DNA is TGTGCCAGCAGCTTACTAGACGGATACTATGGCTACACCTTC.

This clone was seen only a few times. The J gene is TRBJ2-7, the V gene TRBV10-3; 7 bases align to TRBD1. Germline trimming cut 0 bases from V and 2 bases from J; bases unmatched to any gene: 4. CDR1 ENHRY and CDR2 SYGVKD come from the germline V gene. This CDR3 contains 15 residues. The CDR3 sequence is CAISESGQLPYEQYF. CDR3 DNA sequence: TGTGCCATCAGTGAGTCGGGACAGCTTCCCTACGAGCAGTACTTC.

J is TRBJ2-3 and V is TRBV7-9; 8 nucleotides match TRBD2. The germline gives CDR1 SEHNR, CDR2 FQNEAQ (reference sequence). The CDR3 runs to 16 residues. The junction had 8 bases not matched to a gene; V was cut back by 0 bases and J by 6 bases. Here the CDR3 DNA reads TGTGCCAGCAGCTTAGCTTTGGGGACTAGAAGGGATACGCAGTATTTT. Protein: CASSLALGTRRDTQYF.

The V gene is TRBV7-3, the J gene TRBJ2-7; TRBD1 matches at 8 bases. Looked up from germline, CDR1 is SGHTA and CDR2 is FQGTGA. The CDR3 sequence is 13 residues long. With V trimmed by 5 bases and J by 4 bases, 4 bases remained unmatched. The DNA of the CDR3 is TGTGCCAGCAGCCCCGGGACAGGATACGAGCAGTACTTC. This codes for CASSPGTGYEQYF.

The genes are TRBV7-2 and TRBJ2-7; 10 nucleotides agree with TRBD2. There are 15 residues in the CDR3. The J segment lost 5 bases and the V segment lost 3 bases, leaving 7 bases of the junction unmatched. Germline-derived CDR1 and CDR2 are SGHTA and FQGNSA. The CDR3 region has the DNA TGTGCCAGCAGCTTGACAGCGGGAGGGGGCGACGAGCAGTACTTC. This gives the protein CASSLTAGGGDEQYF.

The chain joins TRBV5-1 to TRBJ1-1; the D gene is possibly TRBD1 (5 bases). The CDR3 spans 15 residues. Per the germline V gene, CDR1 is SGHRS and CDR2 is YFSETQ. The V end was cut by 0 bases, the J end by 0 bases, with 9 bases between. In DNA, the CDR3 is TGCGCCAGCAGCTTGGGGACGACAGTGAACACTGAAGCTTTCTTT. It encodes CASSLGTTVNTEAFF. Combining the CDR3 with reference TRBV5-1 and TRBJ1-1 gives the whole variable domain KAGVTQTPRYLIKTRGQQVTLSCSPISGHRSVSWYQQTPGQGLQFLFEYFSETQRNKGNFPGRFSGRQFSNSRSEMNVSTLELGDSALYLCASSLGTTVNTEAFFGQGTRLTVV.

On this clone itself: Distinct nucleotide sequences in the sample also encode this CDR3. V and J are TRBV24-1 and TRBJ2-3; TRBD1 agrees at 9 bases. The CDR3 totals 14 residues. Trimming at V came to 4 bases and at J to 3 bases, leaving 1 base not matched to a gene. Germline loops: CDR1 KGHDR, CDR2 SFDVKD. This chain's CDR3 is CATSEDRGTDTQYF. In DNA form, the CDR3 reads TGTGCCACCAGTGAGGACAGGGGAACAGATACGCAGTATTTT.

This chain uses TRBV9 with TRBJ2-7; TRBD1 matches 8 bases. The trim removed 2 bases at V and 6 bases at J, leaving 7 bases unmatched. The CDR3 extends over 14 amino acids. Germline lookup yields CDR1 SGDLS and CDR2 YYNGEE. The CDR3 DNA is TGTGCCAGCAGCGTGACAGGGGTTTCGCGCGAGCAGTACTTC. This sequence encodes CASSVTGVSREQYF.

The CDR3 region has the DNA TGTGCCAGCAGCTTCGGGGTGGGAGAATTGTCCGGGGAGCTGTTTTTT. It specifies CASSFGVGELSGELFF. V gene TRBV7-3 combines with J gene TRBJ2-2, with a weak D call TRBD2 (5 bases). The CDR3 covers 16 residues. CDR1 and CDR2 (germline): SGHTA, FQGTGA. V was clipped by 3 bases and J by 6 bases, with 17 bases between them.

The chain combines TRBV13 with TRBJ1-2, with TRBD1 identical over 8 bases. The V gene's germline CDR1 is PRHDT and CDR2 FYEKMQ (reference sequence). This CDR3 region has 14 residues. V shed 4 bases and J 6 bases; nucleotides not matched to a gene: 7. CDR3 nucleotides: TGTGCCAGCAGCTACGAGACAGGGGTGGATGGCTACACCTTC. It is translated as CASSYETGVDGYTF.

The chain combines TRBV6-5 with TRBJ1-2; 7 bases fit TRBD1. The V gene's germline CDR1 is MNHEY and CDR2 SVGAGI. The junction had 11 bases not matched to a gene; V was cut back by 10 bases and J by 3 bases. The CDR3 is made up of 14 amino acids. The CDR3 coding sequence is TGTGCCATCCGCTCAGGACAGGACTACTATGGCTACACCTTC. Its translation: CAIRSGQDYYGYTF.

The genes are TRBV29-1 and TRBJ2-1, with TRBD1 matching over 7 bases. In germline, CDR1 is SQVTM, CDR2 ANQGSEA. The CDR3 runs to 15 residues. V gave up 6 bases and J gave up 0 bases; unmatched junction bases: 8. The CDR3, as DNA: TGCAGCGTCTCACCGGGACAGAGCTCCTACAATGAGCAGTTCTTC. Translation gives CSVSPGQSSYNEQFF.